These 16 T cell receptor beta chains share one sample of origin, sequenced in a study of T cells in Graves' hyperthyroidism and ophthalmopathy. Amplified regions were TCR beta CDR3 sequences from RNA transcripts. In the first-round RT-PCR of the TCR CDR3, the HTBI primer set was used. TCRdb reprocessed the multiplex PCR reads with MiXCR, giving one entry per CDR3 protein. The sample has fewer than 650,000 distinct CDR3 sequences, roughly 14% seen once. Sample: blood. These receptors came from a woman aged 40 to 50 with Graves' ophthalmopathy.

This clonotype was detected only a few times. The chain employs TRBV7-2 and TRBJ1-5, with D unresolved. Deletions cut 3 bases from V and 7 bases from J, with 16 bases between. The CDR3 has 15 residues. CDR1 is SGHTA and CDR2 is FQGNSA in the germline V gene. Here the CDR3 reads CASSFFRGSKQPQHF. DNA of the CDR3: TGTGCCAGCAGCTTCTTCCGAGGGAGTAAACAGCCCCAGCATTTT.

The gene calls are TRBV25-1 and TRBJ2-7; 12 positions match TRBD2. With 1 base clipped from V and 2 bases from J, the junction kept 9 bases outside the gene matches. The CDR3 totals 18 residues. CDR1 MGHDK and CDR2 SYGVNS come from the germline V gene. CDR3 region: CASSEFSGTSGSPYEQYF. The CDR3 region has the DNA TGTGCCAGCAGTGAATTCTCCGGGACTAGCGGGTCTCCCTACGAGCAGTACTTC.

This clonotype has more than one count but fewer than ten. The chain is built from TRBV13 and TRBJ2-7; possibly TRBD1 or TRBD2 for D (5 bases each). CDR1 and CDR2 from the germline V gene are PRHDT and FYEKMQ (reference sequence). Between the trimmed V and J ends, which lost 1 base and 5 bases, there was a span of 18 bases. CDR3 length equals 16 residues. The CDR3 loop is CASSLVARSLGDEQYF. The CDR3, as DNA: TGTGCCAGCAGCTTAGTAGCCAGGAGTTTGGGGGACGAGCAGTACTTC.

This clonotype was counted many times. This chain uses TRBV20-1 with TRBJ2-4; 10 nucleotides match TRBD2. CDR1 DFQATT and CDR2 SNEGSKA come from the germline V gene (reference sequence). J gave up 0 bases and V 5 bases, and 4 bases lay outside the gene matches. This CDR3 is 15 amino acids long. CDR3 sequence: CSALRLAGAKNIQYF. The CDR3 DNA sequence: TGCAGTGCTCTCAGACTAGCGGGAGCCAAAAACATTCAGTACTTC.

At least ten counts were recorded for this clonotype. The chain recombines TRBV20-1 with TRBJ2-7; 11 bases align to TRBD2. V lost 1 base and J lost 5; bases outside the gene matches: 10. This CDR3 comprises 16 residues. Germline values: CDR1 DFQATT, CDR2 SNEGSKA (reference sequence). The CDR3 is CSARAGGSGRAHEQYF. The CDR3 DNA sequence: TGCAGTGCTAGAGCAGGGGGTAGCGGGAGGGCCCACGAGCAGTACTTC.

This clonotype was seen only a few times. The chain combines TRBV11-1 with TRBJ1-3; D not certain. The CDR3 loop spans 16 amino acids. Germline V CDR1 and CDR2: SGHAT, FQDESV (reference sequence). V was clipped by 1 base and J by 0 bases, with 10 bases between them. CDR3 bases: TGTGCCAGCAGCTTAGGTCATGTAACCTCTGGAAACACCATATATTTT. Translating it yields CASSLGHVTSGNTIYF.

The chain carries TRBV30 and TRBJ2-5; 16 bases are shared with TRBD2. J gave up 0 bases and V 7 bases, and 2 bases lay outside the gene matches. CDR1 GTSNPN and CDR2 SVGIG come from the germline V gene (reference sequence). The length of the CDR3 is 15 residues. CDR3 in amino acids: CASGLAGGYQETQYF. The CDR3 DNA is TGTGCCTCGGGACTAGCGGGAGGGTACCAAGAGACCCAGTACTTC.

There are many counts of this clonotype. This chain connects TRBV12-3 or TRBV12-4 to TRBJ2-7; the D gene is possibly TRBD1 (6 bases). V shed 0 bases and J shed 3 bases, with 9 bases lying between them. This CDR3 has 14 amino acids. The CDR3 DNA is TGTGCCAGCAGTTTAGCGGGGGCCCACTACGAGCAGTACTTC. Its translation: CASSLAGAHYEQYF.

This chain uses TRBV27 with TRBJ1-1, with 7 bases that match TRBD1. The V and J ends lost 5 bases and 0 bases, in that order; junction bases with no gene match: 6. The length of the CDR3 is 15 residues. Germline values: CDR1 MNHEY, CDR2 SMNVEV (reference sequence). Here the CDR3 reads CASSPFDRVNTEAFF. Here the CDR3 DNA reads TGTGCCAGCAGTCCTTTCGACAGGGTGAACACTGAAGCTTTCTTT.

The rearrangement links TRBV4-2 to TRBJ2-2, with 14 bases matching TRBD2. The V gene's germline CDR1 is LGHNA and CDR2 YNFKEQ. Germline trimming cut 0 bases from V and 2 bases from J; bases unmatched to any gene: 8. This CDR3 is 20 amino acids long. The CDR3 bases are TGTGCCAGCAGCCAAGATCGGGGGACTAGCGGGAGAGATAACACCGGGGAGCTGTTTTTT. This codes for CASSQDRGTSGRDNTGELFF.

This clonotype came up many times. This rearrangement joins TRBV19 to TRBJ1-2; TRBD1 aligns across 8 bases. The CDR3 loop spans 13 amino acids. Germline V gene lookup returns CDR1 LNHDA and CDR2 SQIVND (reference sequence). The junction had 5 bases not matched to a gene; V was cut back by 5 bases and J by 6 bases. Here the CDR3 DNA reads TGTGCCAGTAGTCCAGCGGACAGGGATGGCTACACCTTC. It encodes CASSPADRDGYTF.

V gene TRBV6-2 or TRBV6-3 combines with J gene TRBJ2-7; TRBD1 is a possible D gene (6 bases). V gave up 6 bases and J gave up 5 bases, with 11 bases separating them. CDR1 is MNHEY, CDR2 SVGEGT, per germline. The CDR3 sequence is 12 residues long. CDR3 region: CASSDTGHEQYF. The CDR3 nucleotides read TGTGCCAGCAGCGATACAGGGCACGAGCAGTACTTC.

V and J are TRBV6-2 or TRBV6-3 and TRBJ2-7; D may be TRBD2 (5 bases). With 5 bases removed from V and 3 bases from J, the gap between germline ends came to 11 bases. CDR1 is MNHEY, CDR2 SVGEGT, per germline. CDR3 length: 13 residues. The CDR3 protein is CASSPDEGYEQYF. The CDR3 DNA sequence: TGTGCCAGCAGTCCCGACGAGGGCTACGAGCAGTACTTC.

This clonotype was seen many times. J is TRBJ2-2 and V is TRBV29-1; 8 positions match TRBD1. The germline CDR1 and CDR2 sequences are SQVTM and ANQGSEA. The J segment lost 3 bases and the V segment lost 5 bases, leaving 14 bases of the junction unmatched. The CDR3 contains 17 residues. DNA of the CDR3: TGCAGCGTTCTGCTTCCCTCGGACAGGGTTCACACCGGGGAGCTGTTTTTT. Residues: CSVLLPSDRVHTGELFF.

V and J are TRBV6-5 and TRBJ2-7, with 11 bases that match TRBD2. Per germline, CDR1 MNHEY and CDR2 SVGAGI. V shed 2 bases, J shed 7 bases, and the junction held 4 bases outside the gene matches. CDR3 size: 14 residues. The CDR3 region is CASSYLLAGGEQYF. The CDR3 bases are TGTGCCAGCAGTTACCTTCTAGCGGGAGGTGAGCAGTACTTC.

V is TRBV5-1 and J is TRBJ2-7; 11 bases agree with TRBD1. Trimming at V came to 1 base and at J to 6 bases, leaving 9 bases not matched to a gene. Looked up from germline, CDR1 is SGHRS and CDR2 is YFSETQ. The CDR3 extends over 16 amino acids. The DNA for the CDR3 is TGCGCCAGCAGCTTGATCGGACAGGGGGCCTCCAGCGAGCAGTACTTC. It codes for CASSLIGQGASSEQYF.